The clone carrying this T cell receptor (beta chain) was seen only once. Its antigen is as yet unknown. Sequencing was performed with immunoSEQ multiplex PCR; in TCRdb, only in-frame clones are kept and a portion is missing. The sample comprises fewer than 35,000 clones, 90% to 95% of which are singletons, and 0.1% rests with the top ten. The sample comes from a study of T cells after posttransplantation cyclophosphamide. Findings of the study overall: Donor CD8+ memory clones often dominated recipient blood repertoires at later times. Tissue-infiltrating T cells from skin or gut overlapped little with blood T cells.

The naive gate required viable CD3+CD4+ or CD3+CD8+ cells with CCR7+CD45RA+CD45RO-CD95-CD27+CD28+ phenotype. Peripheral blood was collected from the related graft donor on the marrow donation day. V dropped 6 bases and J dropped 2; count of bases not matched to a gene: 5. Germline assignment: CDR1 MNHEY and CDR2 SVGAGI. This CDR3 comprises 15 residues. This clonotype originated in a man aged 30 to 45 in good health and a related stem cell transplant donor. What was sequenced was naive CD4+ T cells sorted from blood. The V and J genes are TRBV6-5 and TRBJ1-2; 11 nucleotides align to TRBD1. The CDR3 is CASSLGTGGNYGYTF. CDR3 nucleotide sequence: TGTGCCAGCAGCCTCGGGACAGGGGGGAACTATGGCTACACCTTC.